These 16 T cell receptor beta chains share one sample of origin, sequenced in a study of blood T cell repertoires in COVID-19. Repertoires were generated with immunoSEQ multiplex PCR, while TCRdb's copy carries only in-frame clones and drops some. This table has hundreds of thousands of clones, 70% to 90% appearing once. What was sequenced was peripheral blood. The receptors were gathered from a woman in her thirties with active or convalescent COVID-19.

The genes are TRBV5-8 and TRBJ1-2, with unresolved D. The CDR3 has 16 residues. Germline loops: CDR1 SGHTS, CDR2 YDEGEE. Trimming pared 1 base from V and 0 bases from J, leaving 13 bases between. The CDR3 loop is CASSLIVAETNYGYTF. CDR3 sequence (DNA): TGTGCCAGCAGCTTGATCGTCGCGGAAACTAACTATGGCTACACCTTC. Combining the CDR3 with reference TRBV5-8 and TRBJ1-2 gives the whole variable domain EAGVTQSPTHLIKTRGQQATLRCSPISGHTSVYWYQQALGLGLQFLLWYDEGEERNRGNFPPRFSGRQFPNYSSELNVNALELEDSALYLCASSLIVAETNYGYTFGSGTRLTVV.

The chain employs TRBV7-9 and TRBJ2-1; possibly TRBD1 for D (6 bases). There are 14 residues in the CDR3. Trimming took off 5 bases at V and 4 bases at J, with 12 bases between the two ends. The germline gives CDR1 SEHNR, CDR2 FQNEAQ (reference sequence). CDR3 sequence (DNA): TGTGCCAGCAGCAATATCGGACAGTACAATGAGCAGTTCTTC. It codes for CASSNIGQYNEQFF. Full variable domain (outside the CDR3, taken from reference TRBV7-9 and TRBJ2-1): DTGVSQNPRHKITKRGQNVTFRCDPISEHNRLYWYRQTLGQGPEFLTYFQNEAQLEKSRLLSDRFSAERPKGSFSTLEIQRTEQGDSAMYLCASSNIGQYNEQFFGPGTRLTVL.

The chain combines TRBV20-1 with TRBJ1-1; 7 bases fit TRBD1. V dropped 3 bases and J dropped 4; count of bases not matched to a gene: 11. CDR1 and CDR2 (germline): DFQATT, SNEGSKA (reference sequence). The CDR3 extends over 15 amino acids. The CDR3 reads CSASRKTGEATEAFF. The CDR3 DNA is TGCAGTGCTAGTCGAAAAACAGGGGAGGCCACTGAAGCTTTCTTT.

The chain couples TRBV11-2 to TRBJ1-2; TRBD1 might be the D (5 bases). V lost 1 base to trimming and J lost 0 bases, with 12 bases between them. From germline, CDR1 is SGHAT and CDR2 FQNNGV. The CDR3 covers 16 residues. CDR3 in amino acids: CASSLALGPTNYGYTF. CDR3 nucleotide sequence: TGTGCCAGCAGCTTAGCCTTGGGGCCGACTAACTATGGCTACACCTTC.

The chain recombines TRBV5-1 with TRBJ1-1, with D perhaps TRBD1 (6 bases). Trimming cost V 0 bases and J 5 bases, with 20 bases left between them. Germline assignment: CDR1 SGHRS and CDR2 YFSETQ. The length of the CDR3 is 17 residues. The CDR3 DNA sequence: TGCGCCAGCAGCTTGGTCGGGACAATACACGCCGAGACTGAAGCTTTCTTT. Protein: CASSLVGTIHAETEAFF.

This chain links TRBV5-6 with TRBJ1-2, with 10 nucleotides matching TRBD1. CDR1 SGHDT and CDR2 YYEEEE come from the germline V gene. The CDR3 runs 17 residues. V was clipped by 0 bases and J by 0 bases; unmatched bases: 5. DNA for the CDR3: TGTGCCAGCAGCTTGGGGACAGGGGGGCCAACTAACTATGGCTACACCTTC. This translates into CASSLGTGGPTNYGYTF.

This clone was seen more than once but under ten times. This chain connects TRBV23-1 to TRBJ1-4; D remains ambiguous. TRBV23-1 falls under the ORF class, with uncertain function. The CDR3 is 14 amino acids. V was shortened by 0 bases and J by 8 bases, with 10 bases between the two germline ends. The CDR3 DNA reads as TGCGCCAGCAGTCAATCATTAGGGAGGGAAAAACTGTTTTTT. Amino acid sequence: CASSQSLGREKLFF.

The rearrangement uses TRBV10-2 and TRBJ1-2; 7 bases align to TRBD1. V lost 6 bases and J lost 6; bases outside the gene matches: 22. Looked up from germline, CDR1 is WSHSY and CDR2 is SAAADI. CDR3 length: 18 residues. The CDR3: CASSYRMTGIPPDDGYTF. CDR3 nucleotide sequence: TGCGCCAGCAGCTATAGAATGACAGGGATCCCTCCCGATGATGGCTACACCTTC.

The chain carries TRBV29-1 and TRBJ2-7, with 10 nucleotides matching TRBD1. Germline CDR1 is SQVTM and CDR2 is ANQGSEA. The CDR3 totals 15 residues. The trim removed 3 bases at V and 0 bases at J, leaving 5 bases unmatched. The CDR3 loop reads CSVDLGQGDSYEQYF. The CDR3 bases are TGCAGCGTTGACCTAGGACAGGGGGACTCCTACGAGCAGTACTTC.

The V call is TRBV19, the J call TRBJ2-1; 7 bases map to TRBD1. Trimming removed 5 bases from V and 2 bases from J; junction bases left unmatched: 9. CDR1 LNHDA and CDR2 SQIVND come from the germline V gene (reference sequence). The CDR3 consists of 16 residues. CDR3: CASSHMTGIAYNEQFF. CDR3 nucleotides: TGTGCCAGTAGTCATATGACAGGGATCGCCTACAATGAGCAGTTCTTC.

The V and J genes are TRBV6-2 or TRBV6-3 and TRBJ1-1, with 7 bases identical to TRBD1. The CDR3 sequence is 16 residues long. After removal of 6 bases from V and 5 bases from J, the junction contained 15 bases not matched to a gene. Germline assignment: CDR1 MNHEY and CDR2 SVGEGT. The CDR3 DNA follows: TGTGCCAGCAGCCGGGCCGGCCTAGGGACAGAGACTGAAGCTTTCTTT. Protein: CASSRAGLGTETEAFF.

The V gene is TRBV5-6, the J gene TRBJ2-3, with 8 bases fitting TRBD2. In germline, CDR1 is SGHDT, CDR2 YYEEEE. This CDR3 has 17 residues. After removal of 3 bases from V and 4 bases from J, the junction contained 13 bases not matched to a gene. CDR3 nucleotide sequence: TGTGCCAGCAGCTATGCCGTCCGGGAGGGCCTCTCAGATACGCAGTATTTT. Translation: CASSYAVREGLSDTQYF.

V and J are TRBV27 and TRBJ2-5; D is uncertain. V was trimmed by 7 bases and J by 1 base, leaving 16 bases between them. The germline CDR1 and CDR2 sequences are MNHEY and SMNVEV (reference sequence). The CDR3 is 15 residues long. CDR3 sequence reads: CASTSLPSLQETQYF. The DNA for the CDR3 is TGTGCCAGCACCTCCCTTCCCAGTCTCCAAGAGACCCAGTACTTC.

The V and J genes are TRBV5-1 and TRBJ2-7; TRBD2 matches at 11 bases. Trimming at V came to 4 bases and at J to 0 bases, leaving 15 bases not matched to a gene. Germline V CDR1 and CDR2: SGHRS, YFSETQ. The CDR3 has 19 residues. CDR3 DNA: TGCGCCAGCAGCGTAGGGGGCAAGACTAGCGGGGCCAGCTCCTACGAGCAGTACTTC. Translation: CASSVGGKTSGASSYEQYF. The entire variable domain, with the rest obtained from reference TRBV5-1 and TRBJ2-7, is as follows: KAGVTQTPRYLIKTRGQQVTLSCSPISGHRSVSWYQQTPGQGLQFLFEYFSETQRNKGNFPGRFSGRQFSNSRSEMNVSTLELGDSALYLCASSVGGKTSGASSYEQYFGPGTRLTVT.

This chain uses TRBV7-8 with TRBJ2-3, with a tentative D call TRBD2 (6 bases). CDR3 length equals 15 residues. The V gene lost 4 bases and the J gene lost 4 bases, with 15 bases spanning the gap. Germline V gene sequence: CDR1 SGHVS, CDR2 FQNEAQ. The CDR3 nucleotides are TGTGCCAGCAGCTCCACAGGAGGGTTTCCAGATACGCAGTATTTT. Encoded protein: CASSSTGGFPDTQYF.

V is TRBV20-1 and J is TRBJ2-7; D uncertain. CDR3 length: 14 residues. V shed 3 bases and J shed 0 bases, with 12 bases lying between them. Germline CDR1 and CDR2: DFQATT and SNEGSKA (reference sequence). CDR3 DNA sequence: TGCAGTGCTAGTAGAGAAATACGCTCCTACGAGCAGTACTTC. This sequence encodes CSASREIRSYEQYF.